The T cell receptor (beta chain) under discussion was sequenced for a study of breast tumors, draining lymph nodes, adjacent tissues. Using its own MiXCR run on the multiplex PCR reads, TCRdb lists one record per CDR3 protein. The data show under 80,000 distinct CDR3 sequences, approximately 47% seen once. This clonotype was found once. Its target is unknown. The CDR3 does not end in the conserved phenylalanine or tryptophan, so this is likely a read error. Study-wide points: Compared with lymph nodes, tumors were less diverse; compared with nontumor tissue, more.

The CDR3 is 16 amino acids. Germline-derived CDR1 and CDR2 are MRHNA and SNTAGT. The TCR was taken from a female donor with breast cancer. Some clones in this sample may be carry-over from other donors' samples. Material for sequencing was breast tumor tissue. The J gene is TRBJ2-7, the V gene TRBV6-4; 7 bases are shared with TRBD1. The CDR3 DNA reads TGCGCCAGCAGTCAGCCGACAGGGTCGGGCTCCTACGAGCAGTACCTC. It translates to CASSQPTGSGSYEQYL.